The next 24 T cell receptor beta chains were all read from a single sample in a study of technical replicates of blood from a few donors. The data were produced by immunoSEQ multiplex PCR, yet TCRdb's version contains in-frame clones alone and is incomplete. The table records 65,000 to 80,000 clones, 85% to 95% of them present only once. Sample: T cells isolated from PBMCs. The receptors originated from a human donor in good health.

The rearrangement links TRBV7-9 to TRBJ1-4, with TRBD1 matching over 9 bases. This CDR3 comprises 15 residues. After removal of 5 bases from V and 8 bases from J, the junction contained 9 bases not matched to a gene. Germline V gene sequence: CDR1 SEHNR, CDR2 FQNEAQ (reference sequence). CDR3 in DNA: TGTGCCAGCAGCACGAACAGGGGGCCGAGGGAAAAACTGTTTTTT. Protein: CASSTNRGPREKLFF.

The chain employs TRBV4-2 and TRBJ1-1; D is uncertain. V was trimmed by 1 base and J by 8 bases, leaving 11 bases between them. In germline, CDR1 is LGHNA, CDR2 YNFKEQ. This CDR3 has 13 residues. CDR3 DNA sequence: TGTGCCAGCAGCCAAGGGAGAGGATCGGAAGCTTTCTTT. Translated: CASSQGRGSEAFF.

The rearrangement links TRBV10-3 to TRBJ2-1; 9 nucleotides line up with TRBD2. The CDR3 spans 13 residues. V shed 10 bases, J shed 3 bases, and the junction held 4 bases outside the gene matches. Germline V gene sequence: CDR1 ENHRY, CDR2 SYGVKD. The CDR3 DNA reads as TGTGCCAGTGAGCGGGAGGACTACAATGAGCAGTTCTTC. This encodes CASEREDYNEQFF.

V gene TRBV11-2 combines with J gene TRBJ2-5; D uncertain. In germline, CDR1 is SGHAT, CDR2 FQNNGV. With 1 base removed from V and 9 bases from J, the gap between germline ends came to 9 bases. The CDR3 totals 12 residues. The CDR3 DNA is TGTGCCAGCAGCTTAGTTTCTGAGGCCCAGTACTTC. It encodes CASSLVSEAQYF.

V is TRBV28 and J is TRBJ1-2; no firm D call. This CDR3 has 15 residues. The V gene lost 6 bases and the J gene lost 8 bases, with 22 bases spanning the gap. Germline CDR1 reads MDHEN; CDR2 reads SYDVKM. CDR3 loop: CASRKTRRELEGYTF. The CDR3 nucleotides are TGTGCCAGCAGAAAAACACGCCGGGAGCTAGAGGGCTACACCTTC.

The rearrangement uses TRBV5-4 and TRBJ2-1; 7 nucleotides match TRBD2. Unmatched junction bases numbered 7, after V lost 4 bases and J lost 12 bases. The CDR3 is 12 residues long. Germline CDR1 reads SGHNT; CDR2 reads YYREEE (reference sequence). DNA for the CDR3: TGTGCCAGCAGCCGGGGGGTAGGAGGGCAGTTCTTC. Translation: CASSRGVGGQFF.

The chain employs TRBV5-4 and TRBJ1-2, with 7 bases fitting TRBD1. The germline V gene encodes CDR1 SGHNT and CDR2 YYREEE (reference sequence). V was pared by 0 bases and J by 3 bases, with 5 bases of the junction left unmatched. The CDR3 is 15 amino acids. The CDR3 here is CASSLEGQPYYGYTF. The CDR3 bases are TGTGCCAGCAGCTTGGAGGGACAGCCTTACTATGGCTACACCTTC.

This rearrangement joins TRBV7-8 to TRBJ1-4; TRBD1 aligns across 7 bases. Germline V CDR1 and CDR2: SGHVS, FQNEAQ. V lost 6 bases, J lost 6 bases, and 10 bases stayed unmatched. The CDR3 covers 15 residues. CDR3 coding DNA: TGTGCCAGCAGATTTACAGGGGCGACTGATGAAAAACTGTTTTTT. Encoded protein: CASRFTGATDEKLFF.

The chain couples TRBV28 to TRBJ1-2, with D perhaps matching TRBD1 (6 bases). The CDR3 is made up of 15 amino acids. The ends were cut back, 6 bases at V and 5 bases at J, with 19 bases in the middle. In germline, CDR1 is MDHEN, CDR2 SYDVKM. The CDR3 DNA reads TGTGCCAGCAGCTCAGGAGGCAAGGGGGATTATGGCTACACCTTC. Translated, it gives CASSSGGKGDYGYTF.

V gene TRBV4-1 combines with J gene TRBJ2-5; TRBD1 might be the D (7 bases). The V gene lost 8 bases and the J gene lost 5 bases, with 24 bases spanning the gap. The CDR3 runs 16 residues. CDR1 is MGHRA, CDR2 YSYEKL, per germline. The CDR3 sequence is CASQPGIQGSGETQYF. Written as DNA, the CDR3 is TGCGCCAGCCAGCCAGGTATACAGGGGAGCGGGGAGACCCAGTACTTC.

The CDR3 loop reads CASSQTQESGELFF. The CDR3 DNA reads as TGTGCCAGCAGCCAAACTCAGGAATCCGGGGAGCTGTTTTTT. The rearrangement joins TRBV7-3 to TRBJ2-2; D unclear. This CDR3 has 14 amino acids. The V end lost 5 bases, the J end lost 6 bases, and 13 bases lay between the germline ends. The germline V gene has CDR1 SGHTA and CDR2 FQGTGA.

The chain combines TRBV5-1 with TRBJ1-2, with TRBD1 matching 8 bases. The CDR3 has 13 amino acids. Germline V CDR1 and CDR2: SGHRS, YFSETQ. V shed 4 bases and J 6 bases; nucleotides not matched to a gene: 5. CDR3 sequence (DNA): TGCGCCAGCAGCCCATCGACAGGGGATGGCTACACCTTC. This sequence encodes CASSPSTGDGYTF.

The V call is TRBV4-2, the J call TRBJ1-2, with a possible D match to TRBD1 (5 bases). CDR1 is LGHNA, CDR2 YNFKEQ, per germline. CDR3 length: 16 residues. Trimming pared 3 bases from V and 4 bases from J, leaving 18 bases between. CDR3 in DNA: TGTGCCAGCAGCCAGGACCGACAGTCGATGACCTATGGCTACACCTTC. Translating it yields CASSQDRQSMTYGYTF.

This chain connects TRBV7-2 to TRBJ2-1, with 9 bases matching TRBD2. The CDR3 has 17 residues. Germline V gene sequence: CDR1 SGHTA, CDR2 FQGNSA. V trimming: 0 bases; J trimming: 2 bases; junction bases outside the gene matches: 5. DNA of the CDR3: TGTGCCAGCAGCTTAGCGCGTAGCGGGGGAACCTACAATGAGCAGTTCTTC. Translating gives CASSLARSGGTYNEQFF. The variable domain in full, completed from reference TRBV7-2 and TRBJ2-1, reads GAGVSQSPSNKVTEKGKDVELRCDPISGHTALYWYRQSLGQGLEFLIYFQGNSAPDKSGLPSDRFSAERTGGSVSTLTIQRTQQEDSAVYLCASSLARSGGTYNEQFFGPGTRLTVL.

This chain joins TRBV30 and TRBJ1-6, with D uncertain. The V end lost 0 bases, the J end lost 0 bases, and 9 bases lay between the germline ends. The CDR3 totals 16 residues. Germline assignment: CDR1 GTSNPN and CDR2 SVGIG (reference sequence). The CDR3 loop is CAWSVPESSYNSPLHF. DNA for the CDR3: TGTGCCTGGAGTGTACCCGAGAGCTCCTATAATTCACCCCTCCACTTT.

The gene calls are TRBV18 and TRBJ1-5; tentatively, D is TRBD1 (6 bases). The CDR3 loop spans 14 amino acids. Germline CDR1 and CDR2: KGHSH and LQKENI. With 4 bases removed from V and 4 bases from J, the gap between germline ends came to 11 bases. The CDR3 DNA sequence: TGTGCCAGCTCACAAGAACAGGGAAATCAGCCCCAGCATTTT. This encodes CASSQEQGNQPQHF.

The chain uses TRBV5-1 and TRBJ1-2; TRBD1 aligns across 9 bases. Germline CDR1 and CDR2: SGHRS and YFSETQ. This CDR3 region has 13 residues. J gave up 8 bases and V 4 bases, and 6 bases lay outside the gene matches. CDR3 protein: CASSGQGTEGYTF. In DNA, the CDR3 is TGCGCCAGCAGCGGACAGGGGACGGAAGGCTACACCTTC.

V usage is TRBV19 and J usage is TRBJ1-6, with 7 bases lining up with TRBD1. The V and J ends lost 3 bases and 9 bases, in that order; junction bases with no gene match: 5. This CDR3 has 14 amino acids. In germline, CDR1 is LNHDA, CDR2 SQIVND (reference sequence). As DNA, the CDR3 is TGTGCCAGTAGTATGATGGCAGGGGGTTCACCCCTCCACTTT. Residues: CASSMMAGGSPLHF.

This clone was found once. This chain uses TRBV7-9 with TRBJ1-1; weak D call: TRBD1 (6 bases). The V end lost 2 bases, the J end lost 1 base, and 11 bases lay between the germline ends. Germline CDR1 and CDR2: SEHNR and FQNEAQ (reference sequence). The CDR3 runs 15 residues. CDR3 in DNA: TGTGCCAGCAGCTTATCGGCCAGGGGGAACACTGAAGCTTTCTTT. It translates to CASSLSARGNTEAFF.

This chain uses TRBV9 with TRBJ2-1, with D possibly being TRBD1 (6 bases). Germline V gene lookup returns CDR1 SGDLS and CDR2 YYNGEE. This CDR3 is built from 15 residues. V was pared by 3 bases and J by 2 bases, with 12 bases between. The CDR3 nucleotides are TGTGCCAGCAGCGCAACAGGGATGCCCTACAATGAGCAGTTCTTC. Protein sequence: CASSATGMPYNEQFF. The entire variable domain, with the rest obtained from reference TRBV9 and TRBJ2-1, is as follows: DSGVTQTPKHLITATGQRVTLRCSPRSGDLSVYWYQQSLDQGLQFLIQYYNGEERAKGNILERFSAQQFPDLHSELNLSSLELGDSALYFCASSATGMPYNEQFFGPGTRLTVL.

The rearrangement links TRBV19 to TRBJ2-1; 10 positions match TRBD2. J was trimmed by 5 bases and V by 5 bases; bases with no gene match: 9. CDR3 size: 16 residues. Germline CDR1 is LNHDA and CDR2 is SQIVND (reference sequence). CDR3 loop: CASSWERGGPNNEQFF. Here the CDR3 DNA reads TGTGCCAGTAGTTGGGAGCGGGGGGGTCCTAACAATGAGCAGTTCTTC.

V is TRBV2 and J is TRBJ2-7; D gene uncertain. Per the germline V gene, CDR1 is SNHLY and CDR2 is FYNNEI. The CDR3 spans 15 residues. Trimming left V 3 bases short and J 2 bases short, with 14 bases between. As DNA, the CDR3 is TGTGCCAGCAGTGACCCCGGTGCATCCACCTACGAGCAGTACTTC. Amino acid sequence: CASSDPGASTYEQYF.

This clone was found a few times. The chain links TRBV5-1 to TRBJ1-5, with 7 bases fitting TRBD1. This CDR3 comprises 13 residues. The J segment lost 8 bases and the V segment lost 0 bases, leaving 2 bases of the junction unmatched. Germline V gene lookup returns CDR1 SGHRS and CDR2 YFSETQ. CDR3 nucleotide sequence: TGCGCCAGCAGCTTGGGACAGGGAAAGCCCCAGCATTTT. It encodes CASSLGQGKPQHF.

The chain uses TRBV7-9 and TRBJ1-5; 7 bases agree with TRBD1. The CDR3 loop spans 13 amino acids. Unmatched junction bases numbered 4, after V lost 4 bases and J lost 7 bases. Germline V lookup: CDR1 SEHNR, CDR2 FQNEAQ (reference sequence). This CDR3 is CASSSDRAQPQHF. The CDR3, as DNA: TGTGCCAGCAGCTCTGACAGGGCACAGCCCCAGCATTTT.